This T cell receptor beta chain was identified during a study of CD8 T cells in Susac syndrome. Reverse transcription of roughly 0.5 to 1 ug RNA was performed with random hexamers. Using its own MiXCR run on the immunoSEQ multiplex PCR reads, TCRdb lists one record per CDR3 protein. The sample carries roughly 160,000 distinct CDR3 sequences, just under 95% recorded once. The V segment lost 6 bases and the J segment 4 bases; nucleotides outside the gene matches: 6. This CDR3 spans 14 amino acids. Per germline, CDR1 ENHRY and CDR2 SYGVKD. The clonotype comes from a human donor in good health. Sequenced sample: CD4+ T cells from PBMCs. The chain links TRBV10-3 to TRBJ1-1; 9 bases fit TRBD1. CDR3 protein: CAISTGGAGTEAFF. The CDR3, as DNA: TGTGCCATCAGCACAGGGGGCGCGGGCACTGAAGCTTTCTTT.